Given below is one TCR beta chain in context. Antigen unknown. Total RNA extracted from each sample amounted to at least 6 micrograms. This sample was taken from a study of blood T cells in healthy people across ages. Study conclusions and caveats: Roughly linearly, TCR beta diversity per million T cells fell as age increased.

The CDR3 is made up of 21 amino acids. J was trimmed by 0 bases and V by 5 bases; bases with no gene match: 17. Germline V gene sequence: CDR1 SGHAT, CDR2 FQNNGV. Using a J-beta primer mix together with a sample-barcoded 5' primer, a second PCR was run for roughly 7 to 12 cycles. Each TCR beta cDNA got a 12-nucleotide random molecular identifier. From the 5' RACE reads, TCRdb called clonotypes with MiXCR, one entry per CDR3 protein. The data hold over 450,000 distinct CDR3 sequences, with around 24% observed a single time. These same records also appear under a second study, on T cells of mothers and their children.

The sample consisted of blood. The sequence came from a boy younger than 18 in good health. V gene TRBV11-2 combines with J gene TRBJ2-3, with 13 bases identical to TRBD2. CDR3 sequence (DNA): TGTGCCAGCAGCCCATCTTTACTAGCGGGAGGGCCAACCGGCAGCACAGATACGCAGTATTTT. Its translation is CASSPSLLAGGPTGSTDTQYF.